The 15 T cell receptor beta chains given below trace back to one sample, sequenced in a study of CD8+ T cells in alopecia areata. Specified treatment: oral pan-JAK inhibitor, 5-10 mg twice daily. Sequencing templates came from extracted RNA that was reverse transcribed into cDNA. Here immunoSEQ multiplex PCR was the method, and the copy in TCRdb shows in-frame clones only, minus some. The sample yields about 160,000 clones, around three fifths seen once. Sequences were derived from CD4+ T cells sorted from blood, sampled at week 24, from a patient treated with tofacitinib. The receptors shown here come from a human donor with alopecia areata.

This CDR3 is CASSLGPRSGTDTQYF. CDR3 coding DNA: TGCGCCAGCAGCTTGGGACCGCGGAGTGGCACAGATACGCAGTATTTT. The chain employs TRBV5-1 and TRBJ2-3, with unresolved D. The V and J ends lost 0 bases and 1 base respectively, with 12 bases between them. This CDR3 is built from 16 residues. CDR1 and CDR2 (germline): SGHRS, YFSETQ. Together with reference TRBV5-1 and TRBJ2-3, the CDR3 gives the full variable domain: KAGVTQTPRYLIKTRGQQVTLSCSPISGHRSVSWYQQTPGQGLQFLFEYFSETQRNKGNFPGRFSGRQFSNSRSEMNVSTLELGDSALYLCASSLGPRSGTDTQYFGPGTRLTVL.

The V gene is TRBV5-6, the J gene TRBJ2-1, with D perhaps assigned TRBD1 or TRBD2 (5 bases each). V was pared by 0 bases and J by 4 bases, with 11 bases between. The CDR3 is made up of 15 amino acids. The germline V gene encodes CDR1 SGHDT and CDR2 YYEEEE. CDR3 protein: CASSLGDPSYNEQFF. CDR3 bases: TGTGCCAGCAGCTTGGGGGACCCGTCGTACAATGAGCAGTTCTTC.

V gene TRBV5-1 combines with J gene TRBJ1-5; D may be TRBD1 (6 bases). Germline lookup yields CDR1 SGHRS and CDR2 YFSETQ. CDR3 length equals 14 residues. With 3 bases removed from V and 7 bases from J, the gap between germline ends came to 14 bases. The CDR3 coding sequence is TGCGCCAGCAGCTCAACAGGGCAGGGGCAGCCCCAGCATTTT. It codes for CASSSTGQGQPQHF.

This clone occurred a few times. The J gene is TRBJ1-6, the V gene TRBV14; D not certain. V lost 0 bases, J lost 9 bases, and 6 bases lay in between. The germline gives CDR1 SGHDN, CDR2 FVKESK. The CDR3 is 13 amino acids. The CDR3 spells CASSQEVRSPLHF. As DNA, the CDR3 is TGTGCCAGCAGCCAAGAGGTTCGTTCACCCCTCCACTTT.

The CDR3 DNA is TGTGCCAGCAGCTTGCGGAGGGGGCGAAACACCATATATTTT. It specifies CASSLRRGRNTIYF. The rearrangement joins TRBV5-6 to TRBJ1-3, with TRBD1 identical over 7 bases. Germline loops: CDR1 SGHDT, CDR2 YYEEEE. After removal of 1 base from V and 5 bases from J, the junction contained 3 bases not matched to a gene. This CDR3 comprises 14 residues.

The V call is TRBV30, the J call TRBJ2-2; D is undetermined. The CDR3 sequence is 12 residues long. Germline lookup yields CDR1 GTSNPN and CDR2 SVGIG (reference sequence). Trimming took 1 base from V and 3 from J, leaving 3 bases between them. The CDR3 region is CAWSGYTGELFF. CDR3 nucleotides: TGTGCCTGGAGTGGGTACACCGGGGAGCTGTTTTTT. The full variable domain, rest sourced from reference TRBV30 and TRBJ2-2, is SQTIHQWPATLVQPVGSPLSLECTVEGTSNPNLYWYRQAAGRGLQLLFYSVGIGQISSEVPQNLSASRPQDRQFILSSKKLLLSDSGFYLCAWSGYTGELFFGEGSRLTVL.

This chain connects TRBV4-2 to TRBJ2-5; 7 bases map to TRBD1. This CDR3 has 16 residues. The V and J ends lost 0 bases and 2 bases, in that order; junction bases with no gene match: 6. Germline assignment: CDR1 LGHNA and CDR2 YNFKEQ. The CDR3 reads CASSQEGQSRQETQYF. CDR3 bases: TGTGCCAGCAGCCAAGAGGGACAGTCGAGACAAGAGACCCAGTACTTC.

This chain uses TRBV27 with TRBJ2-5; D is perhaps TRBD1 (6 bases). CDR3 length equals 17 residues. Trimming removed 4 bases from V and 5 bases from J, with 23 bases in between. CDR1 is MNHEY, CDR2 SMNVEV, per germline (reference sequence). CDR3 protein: CASSSSRSSERGETQYF. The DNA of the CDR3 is TGTGCCAGCAGTTCCTCCCGAAGTTCAGAAAGGGGGGAGACCCAGTACTTC.

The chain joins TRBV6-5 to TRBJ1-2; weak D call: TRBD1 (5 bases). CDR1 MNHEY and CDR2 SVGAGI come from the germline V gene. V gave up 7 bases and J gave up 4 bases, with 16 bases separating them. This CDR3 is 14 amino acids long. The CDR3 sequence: CASNPGWDAYGYTF. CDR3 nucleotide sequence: TGTGCCAGCAACCCTGGCTGGGACGCCTATGGCTACACCTTC.

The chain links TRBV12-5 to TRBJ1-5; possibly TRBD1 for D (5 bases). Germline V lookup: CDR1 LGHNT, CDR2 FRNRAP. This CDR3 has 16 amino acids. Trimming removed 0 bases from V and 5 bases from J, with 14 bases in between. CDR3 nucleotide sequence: TGTGCTAGTGGTTTGGTACTCGGGGGAGGTGATCAGCCCCAGCATTTT. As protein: CASGLVLGGGDQPQHF.

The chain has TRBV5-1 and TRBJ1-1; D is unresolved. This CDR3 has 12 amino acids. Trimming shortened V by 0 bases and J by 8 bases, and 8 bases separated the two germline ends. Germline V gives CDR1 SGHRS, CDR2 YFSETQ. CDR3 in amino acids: CASSLGEGEAFF. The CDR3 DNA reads TGCGCCAGCAGCTTGGGGGAAGGAGAAGCTTTCTTT.

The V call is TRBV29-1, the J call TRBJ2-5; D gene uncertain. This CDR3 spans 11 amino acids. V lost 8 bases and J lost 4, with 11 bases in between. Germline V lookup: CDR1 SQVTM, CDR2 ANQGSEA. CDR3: CSWVQAETQYF. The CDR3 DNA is TGCAGCTGGGTTCAGGCAGAGACCCAGTACTTC.

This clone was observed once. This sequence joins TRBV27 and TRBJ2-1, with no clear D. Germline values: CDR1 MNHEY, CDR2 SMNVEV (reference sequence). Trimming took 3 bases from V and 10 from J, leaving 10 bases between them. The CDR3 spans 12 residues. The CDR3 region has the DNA TGTGCCAGCAGTTTGGGGATTGGGGAGCAGTTCTTC. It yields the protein CASSLGIGEQFF.

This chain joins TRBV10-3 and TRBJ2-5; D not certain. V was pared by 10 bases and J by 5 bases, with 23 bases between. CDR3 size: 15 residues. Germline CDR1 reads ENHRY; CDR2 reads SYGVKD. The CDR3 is CATRTHSDGTETQYF. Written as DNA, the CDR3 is TGTGCCACCCGTACACACTCGGACGGTACGGAGACCCAGTACTTC.

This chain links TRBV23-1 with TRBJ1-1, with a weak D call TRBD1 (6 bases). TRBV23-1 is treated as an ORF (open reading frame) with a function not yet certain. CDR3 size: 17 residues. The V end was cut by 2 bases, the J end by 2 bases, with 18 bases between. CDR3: CASSQRGPGTTNTEAFF. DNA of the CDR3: TGCGCCAGCAGTCAACGGGGGCCGGGCACCACAAACACTGAAGCTTTCTTT.